Given below is one T cell receptor (beta chain) in context. Its antigen is currently unknown. The CDR3 has 13 residues. Per germline, CDR1 LNHNV and CDR2 YYDKDF (reference sequence). The V and J ends lost 1 base and 2 bases respectively, with 3 bases between them. This entry is derived from a study of cytomegalovirus exposure and HLA in healthy donors. About the research overall: Earlier sequencing of about 179 million T cells yielded around 100 million unique TCR beta sequences. HLA-typed donors were the source of roughly 80 million unique TCRs held in an early data release.

Vbeta (60) and Jbeta (13) primers were used in the PCR. The repertoire was sequenced with immunoSEQ multiplex PCR; TCRdb's copy has only in-frame clones and lacks some. This table has 200,000 or so clones, 70% to 85% appearing once. Findings of the study overall: Later work showed greater clonal expansion in HLA-associated TCR beta chains than in equally common others.

The chain employs TRBV15 and TRBJ2-1, with D unclear. Sequences were obtained from PBMCs. The sequence derives from a male donor in good health and CMV-seronegative. CDR3 in DNA: TGTGCCACCAGCAGAGGCGCCTACAATGAGCAGTTCTTC. This gives the protein CATSRGAYNEQFF.